These T cell receptor beta chains were read from a single sample in a study of blood T cell repertoires in COVID-19. This table comes from immunoSEQ multiplex PCR, and its TCRdb copy is limited to in-frame clones, with some not included. Among 250,000 to 350,000 clones listed, over 80% were seen once. The sequencing sample was made of peripheral blood. These receptors were obtained from a woman aged 50 to 60 with active or convalescent COVID-19. Each CDR3 is given with its conserved first and last residue. Fields, in order: V gene, clone size, D gene, J gene, CDR3 DNA, CDR3 protein. The D gene is left open where the match is weak. Part of the rows lack a size; the others show once, few, many or a class for expanded clones.

>TRBV18|-|TRBD2|TRBJ2-1
TGTGCCAGCTCCCCGAATAGCGGGGCCGCCTACAATGAGCAGTTCTTC
CASSPNSGAAYNEQFF
>TRBV5-1|-|TRBD1|TRBJ1-2
TGCGCCAGCAGCTTAGGGGGGACAGACTATGGCTACACCTTC
CASSLGGTDYGYTF
>TRBV4-2|-|-|TRBJ2-3
TGTGCCAGCAGCCTCAGGGGTAGCCGCGCAGATACGCAGTATTTT
CASSLRGSRADTQYF
>TRBV2|-|-|TRBJ2-1
TGTGCCAGCAACGGCGCGGGCCTAGCCTACAATGAGCAGTTCTTC
CASNGAGLAYNEQFF
>TRBV24-1|-|TRBD1|TRBJ1-4
TGTGCCACCAGTGATTTGGGACAGGGAACTAATGAAAAACTGTTTTTT
CATSDLGQGTNEKLFF
>TRBV6-2/TRBV6-3|-|-|TRBJ1-1
TGTGCCAGCAGCCTCGGACATCTGGAAGCTTTCTTT
CASSLGHLEAFF
>TRBV28|-|-|TRBJ2-7
TGTGCCAGCAGAGAGAAAGACAGGAGCTACGAGCAGTACTTC
CASREKDRSYEQYF
>TRBV3-1/TRBV3-2|-|TRBD2|TRBJ2-1
TGTGCCAGCAGCCCAGCGGGAGCGGGCAATGAGCAGTTCTTC
CASSPAGAGNEQFF
>TRBV19|-|-|TRBJ2-5
TGTGCCAGTAGTCGAGGGTACCAAGAGACCCAGTACTTC
CASSRGYQETQYF
>TRBV3-1/TRBV3-2|-|TRBD1|TRBJ1-2
TGTGCCAGCAGCCAGGGACAGGGGATTCTGAACTATGGCTACACCTTC
CASSQGQGILNYGYTF
>TRBV24-1|-|-|TRBJ2-1
TGTGCCACCAGTGGAGGAAATACTTACAATGAGCAGTTCTTC
CATSGGNTYNEQFF
>TRBV3-1/TRBV3-2|-|TRBD2|TRBJ2-1
TGTGCCAGCAGCAGCCAAGTGACTAGCGGGGAGCAGTTCTTC
CASSSQVTSGEQFF
>TRBV27|-|-|TRBJ1-6
TGTGCCAGCAGGAGGAGCTCCTATAATTCACCCCTCCACTTT
CASRRSSYNSPLHF
>TRBV5-5|-|-|TRBJ2-5
TGTGCCAGCAGCCAGGAGGGGACCCAGTACTTC
CASSQEGTQYF
>TRBV3-1/TRBV3-2|-|TRBD1|TRBJ1-2
TGTGCCAGCAGCCAAACCCACCAGGGGGTTGGCTACACCTTC
CASSQTHQGVGYTF
>TRBV5-1|-|TRBD2|TRBJ2-5
TGCGCCAGCAGCTTGGGAAGCCTGCGGGAGACAGAGACCCAGTACTTC
CASSLGSLRETETQYF
>TRBV10-3|-|-|TRBJ2-1
TGTGCCATCAGTGGCGGCGCCCCCAGTCAAGGGAGTGAGCAGTTCTTC
CAISGGAPSQGSEQFF
>TRBV30|-|-|TRBJ1-1
TGTGCCTGGAGTGTAGCGGGGGTCGGAACTGAAGCTTTCTTT
CAWSVAGVGTEAFF
>TRBV19|-|-|TRBJ2-7
TGTGCCAGTAGTATAGATGGGCAGGGGGGCTACGAGCAGTACTTC
CASSIDGQGGYEQYF
>TRBV9|-|-|TRBJ1-2
TGTGCCAGCAGTTGGGGAGACCAGTTAGCTAACTATGGCTACACCTTC
CASSWGDQLANYGYTF
>TRBV6-5|-|TRBD1|TRBJ1-1
TGTGCCAGCAGTTCTAGACAGGGGCCGAACACTGAAGCTTTCTTT
CASSSRQGPNTEAFF
>TRBV5-6|-|-|TRBJ1-6
TGTGCCAGCAGCGCCAGGGTATATTCACCCCTCCACTTT
CASSARVYSPLHF
>TRBV5-1|-|TRBD2|TRBJ2-3
TGCGCCAGCAGCTTGCTCTTAGCGGGAGAAGGAGATACGCAGTATTTT
CASSLLLAGEGDTQYF
>TRBV5-1|-|-|TRBJ2-2
TGCGCCAGCAGCTTAGCGGTTCCCGGGGCCGGGGAGCTGTTTTTT
CASSLAVPGAGELFF
>TRBV30|-|-|TRBJ1-6
TGTGCCTGGAGTGTAACAGGGTATAATTCACCCCTCCACTTT
CAWSVTGYNSPLHF
>TRBV6-1|-|-|TRBJ2-1
TGTGCCAGCAGTGAAATAGCGCAGGTCAACAATGAGCAGTTCTTC
CASSEIAQVNNEQFF
>TRBV5-4|-|-|TRBJ1-1
TGTGCCAGCAGCTTGGTGGGTTGGGAGGGGACTGAAGCTTTCTTT
CASSLVGWEGTEAFF
>TRBV24-1|-|TRBD2|TRBJ2-3
TGTGCCACCAGTGATTGGGGACTAGGGAACACAGATACGCAGTATTTT
CATSDWGLGNTDTQYF
>TRBV18|-|TRBD1|TRBJ1-1
TGTGCCAGCTCACCTGGACAGGGGGAAGCTTTCTTT
CASSPGQGEAFF
>TRBV7-6|once|TRBD2|TRBJ2-3
TGTGCCAGCAGCTTAACCCTAGCGGGGGTCACAGATACGCAGTATTTT
CASSLTLAGVTDTQYF
>TRBV4-1|few|-|TRBJ2-2
TGCGCCAGCAGCCAAGGTCCCTACACCGGGGAGCTGTTTTTT
CASSQGPYTGELFF
>TRBV12-2|-|-|TRBJ1-5
TGTGCAAGTCGCTCCCGGACAGGGGTATGGAATCAGCCCCAGCATTTT
CASRSRTGVWNQPQHF
>TRBV10-3|-|-|TRBJ2-7
TGTGCCACGGCGGAGGGCTCCTACGAGCAGTACTTC
CATAEGSYEQYF
>TRBV5-1|-|TRBD1|TRBJ1-1
TGCGCCAGCAGCTGGGGGGACAGCACTGAAGCTTTCTTT
CASSWGDSTEAFF
>TRBV5-1|-|TRBD1|TRBJ1-1
TGCGCCAGCAGCTTGGGGGGTGCAGGGGGCGAAGCTTTCTTT
CASSLGGAGGEAFF
>TRBV28|-|-|TRBJ1-1
TGTGCCAGCAGTCTATCGGACAGCTTGAGAGCTTTCTTT
CASSLSDSLRAFF
>TRBV6-5|-|-|TRBJ1-1
TGTGCCAGCAGTACCCCCGGGGCGGGGAGGACTGAAGCTTTCTTT
CASSTPGAGRTEAFF
>TRBV29-1|-|TRBD1|TRBJ2-2
TGCAGCGCCGCTCCGGACAGGGGGCTGATCGGGGAGCTGTTTTTT
CSAAPDRGLIGELFF
>TRBV7-2|many|-|TRBJ2-2
TGTGCCAGCTCGACTAGGGGCACCGGGGAGCTGTTTTTT
CASSTRGTGELFF
>TRBV28|-|TRBD2|TRBJ2-5
TGTGCCAGCAGTTTAAGGGCTAGCGGCCAAGAGACCCAGTACTTC
CASSLRASGQETQYF
>TRBV27|-|TRBD2|TRBJ2-1
TGTGCCAGCAGTTCCCGATCGCGGGGGGATGGAAATGAGCAGTTCTTC
CASSSRSRGDGNEQFF
>TRBV7-8|once|-|TRBJ2-3
TGTGCCAGCAGCTTAGGCGGCCTCACAGATACGCAGTATTTT
CASSLGGLTDTQYF
>TRBV10-3|once|-|TRBJ2-6
TGTGCCATCAGTGAGTCGAAGGCAGTAGCCTCTGGGGCCAACGTCCTGACTTTC
CAISESKAVASGANVLTF
>TRBV18|-|TRBD2|TRBJ2-7
TGTGCCAGCTCACCGGGAGCGGGAGGGCCTAGTCGCCACGAGCAGTACTTC
CASSPGAGGPSRHEQYF
>TRBV29-1|-|-|TRBJ1-1
TGCAGCGTGGTCTCGCGGGGTCACATGAACACTGAAGCTTTCTTT
CSVVSRGHMNTEAFF